Shown below are 5 T cell receptor beta chains from a single sample sequenced in a study of Ad26.COV2.S vaccination and SARS-CoV-2 variants. Profiled with immunoSEQ multiplex PCR; TCRdb holds only in-frame clones, not every one. This table holds over 110,000 clones, about nine tenths found once. Sample: peripheral blood, taken after recovery from COVID-19. These receptors originate from a human donor who had recovered from COVID-19.

The chain links TRBV30 to TRBJ1-1; a possible D gene is TRBD1 (5 bases). CDR1 is GTSNPN, CDR2 SVGIG, per germline (reference sequence). The CDR3 is made up of 15 amino acids. The V gene lost 0 bases and the J gene lost 1 base, with 12 bases spanning the gap. Here the CDR3 reads CAWSVGWGWNTEAFF. The CDR3 bases are TGTGCCTGGAGTGTAGGTTGGGGGTGGAACACTGAAGCTTTCTTT.

The chain joins TRBV30 to TRBJ1-1, with D perhaps TRBD1 (5 bases). V lost 7 bases and J 6 bases, leaving 15 bases between the germline ends. The CDR3 has 12 amino acids. Looked up from germline, CDR1 is GTSNPN and CDR2 is SVGIG (reference sequence). CDR3 coding DNA: TGTGCCTTGACGTCGGGGGGACCTGAAGCTTTCTTT. Encoded protein: CALTSGGPEAFF.

The V gene is TRBV7-9, the J gene TRBJ2-1; weak D call: TRBD2 (6 bases). This CDR3 contains 13 residues. CDR1 is SEHNR, CDR2 FQNEAQ, per germline (reference sequence). The ends were cut back, 7 bases at V and 5 bases at J, with 12 bases in the middle. CDR3: CASITGGHNEQFF. DNA for the CDR3: TGTGCCAGCATAACCGGGGGACACAATGAGCAGTTCTTC.

As to this clone: This sample includes further DNA sequences coding for the same CDR3. This sequence joins TRBV3-1 (or the pseudogene TRBV3-2) and TRBJ1-1, with D hard to call. This CDR3 region has 13 residues. The V and J ends lost 1 base and 1 base respectively, with 4 bases between them. Germline V gene sequence: CDR1 LGHDT, CDR2 YNNKEL (reference sequence). CDR3 sequence (DNA): TGTGCCAGCAGCCAAGGATGGAACACTGAAGCTTTCTTT. Encoded protein: CASSQGWNTEAFF.

V usage is TRBV4-3 and J usage is TRBJ1-6; 8 positions match TRBD1. This CDR3 is 15 amino acids long. Trimming at V came to 0 bases and at J to 9 bases, leaving 4 bases not matched to a gene. Germline V gene sequence: CDR1 LGHNA, CDR2 YSLEER. DNA of the CDR3: TGCGCCAGCAGCCAAGACATAGGACAGGGTTCACCCCTCCACTTT. It is translated as CASSQDIGQGSPLHF.